These T cell receptor beta chains were read from a single sample in a study of blood T cell repertoires in COVID-19. The method was immunoSEQ multiplex PCR; TCRdb's version includes in-frame clones alone and lacks a portion of them. Of some 330,000 clones detected, about 92% appear once; the ten largest clones hold less than 20%. The sequenced sample was PBMCs or T cells enriched from blood (not recorded which). The receptors stem from a woman under 40 who had recovered from COVID-19. Each CDR3 is given with its conserved first and last residue. A D gene is named only where the DNA matches it firmly. The size entry is marked missing in some rows and otherwise reads once, few, many or a size class.

.	TRBJ2-1	TRBD2	TRBV5-1	TGCGCCAGCAGCTTGGTTAGCGGGACCTACAATGAGCAGTTCTTC	CASSLVSGTYNEQFF
.	TRBJ2-7	TRBD1	TRBV19	TGTGCCAGTAGTAACACCGGGACAGGGGGCGTCGGGCAGTACTTC	CASSNTGTGGVGQYF
.	TRBJ2-3	TRBD2	TRBV20-1	TGCAGTGCTAGTTATAGCGGGGGGGCCACAGATACGCAGTATTTT	CSASYSGGATDTQYF
.	TRBJ2-3	TRBD2	TRBV18	TGTGCCAGCTCACCCGCCGGGACTAGCGGATTCACAGATACGCAGTATTTT	CASSPAGTSGFTDTQYF
.	TRBJ1-1	.	TRBV6-5	TGTGCCAGCAGTTGGTATAGGAACACTGAAGCTTTCTTT	CASSWYRNTEAFF
.	TRBJ1-2	TRBD1	TRBV19	TGTGCCAGCCACAGGGGCTTTGGTGGCTACACCTTC	CASHRGFGGYTF
.	TRBJ2-3	.	TRBV28	TGTGCCAGCAGTTTAGACAGTCTCGTTAGCACAGATACGCAGTATTTT	CASSLDSLVSTDTQYF
.	TRBJ1-4	TRBD1	TRBV7-2	TGTGCCAGCAGCCCCGGACAGGGAAGAGAAAAACTGTTTTTT	CASSPGQGREKLFF
.	TRBJ1-2	TRBD1	TRBV5-6	TGTGCCAGCAGCTCCCGGACAGGCGGTGGCTACACCTTC	CASSSRTGGGYTF
.	TRBJ1-2	TRBD1	TRBV3-1/TRBV3-2	TGTGCCAGCAGCCGAAACAGGGGGCAGGATGGCTACACCTTC	CASSRNRGQDGYTF
.	TRBJ2-5	TRBD2	TRBV3-1/TRBV3-2	TGTGCCAGCAGCTTTACTAGCGGGTGGGTGGAGACCCAGTACTTC	CASSFTSGWVETQYF
.	TRBJ1-2	.	TRBV30	TGTGCCTGGAGTCCGGGTATGGGCTACACCTTC	CAWSPGMGYTF
.	TRBJ2-7	.	TRBV3-1/TRBV3-2	TGTGCCAGCAGCCAACGTGGGGCAGATTCTTCCTACGAGCAGTACTTC	CASSQRGADSSYEQYF
.	TRBJ2-7	.	TRBV13	TGTGCCAGCAGCCGAACCAGTTCCCCCTACGAGCAGTACTTC	CASSRTSSPYEQYF
once	TRBJ1-6	.	TRBV5-5	TGTGCCAGCAGCGTCCTGACTGATAATTCACCCCTCCACTTT	CASSVLTDNSPLHF
.	TRBJ2-1	TRBD2	TRBV9	TGTGCCAGCAGCGCCGTAGCGGGAATATTAAATTTGGAGCAGTTCTTC	CASSAVAGILNLEQFF
.	TRBJ2-1	.	TRBV5-1	TGCGCCAGCAGCTTGGGCCGGGGCTACAATGAGCAGTTCTTC	CASSLGRGYNEQFF
.	TRBJ1-2	TRBD1	TRBV4-2	TGTGCCAGCAGCCAGACAGGGATGGGTGGCTACACCTTC	CASSQTGMGGYTF
.	TRBJ2-7	.	TRBV5-1	TGCGCCAGCAGCTTTACAGCATACGAGCAGTACTTC	CASSFTAYEQYF
.	TRBJ2-3	.	TRBV11-2	TGTGCCAGCAGCCCCATCCGGGAGGATACGCAGTATTTT	CASSPIREDTQYF
.	TRBJ1-4	TRBD1	TRBV7-2	TGTGCCAGCAGCTTAGAGGGACAGGGGGGGAAACTGTTTTTT	CASSLEGQGGKLFF
.	TRBJ2-2	.	TRBV29-1	TGCAGCGTTGAAGATCAACTGCGCCCGAACACCGGGGAGCTGTTTTTT	CSVEDQLRPNTGELFF
once	TRBJ1-4	TRBD1	TRBV28	TGTGCCAGCAGCCCCCCACAGGGGGCGGAAAAACTGTTTTTT	CASSPPQGAEKLFF
.	TRBJ2-1	TRBD2	TRBV7-9	TGTGCCAGCAGCAGTAGCGGGAGTCTCTACAATGAGCAGTTCTTC	CASSSSGSLYNEQFF
.	TRBJ1-5	TRBD1	TRBV7-9	TGTGCCAGCAGCGCCGGGACAGGGGATCAGCCCCAGCATTTT	CASSAGTGDQPQHF
.	TRBJ2-3	.	TRBV28	TGTGCCAGCAGCCCAGGGGGGCCAGATACGCAGTATTTT	CASSPGGPDTQYF
.	TRBJ1-6	.	TRBV5-1	TGCGCCAGCAGCTTGGGAGCAGGGATTAATTCACCCCTCCACTTT	CASSLGAGINSPLHF
.	TRBJ1-4	.	TRBV5-1	TGCGCCAGCAGCTTGCGACAGACAACTAATGAAAAACTGTTTTTT	CASSLRQTTNEKLFF
.	TRBJ1-2	.	TRBV6-1	TGTGCCAGCAGTGAAGATCCTACCAGACTGAACTATGGCTACACCTTC	CASSEDPTRLNYGYTF
.	TRBJ1-1	.	TRBV6-2/TRBV6-3	TGTGCCAGCAGTCCGACTTCTGACAGGGAAGCTTTCTTT	CASSPTSDREAFF
.	TRBJ2-5	.	TRBV30	TGTGCCTGGAGTGACCCGGGGGGCCAGGAGACCCAGTACTTC	CAWSDPGGQETQYF
.	TRBJ2-3	TRBD2	TRBV27	TGTGCCAGCAGTTTCCAACTAGCGCCAGATACGCAGTATTTT	CASSFQLAPDTQYF
.	TRBJ2-7	.	TRBV28	TGTGCCAGCAGTCCTACCTGGGCTAGCATGGTCGAGCAGTACTTC	CASSPTWASMVEQYF
once	TRBJ1-5	.	TRBV2	TGTGCCAGCAGTGACTCGGGGGGCAGGGAACAGCCCCAGCATTTT	CASSDSGGREQPQHF
.	TRBJ2-3	.	TRBV11-3	TGTGCCAGCAGCGTGCGGCGGGAAACGTCAGATACGCAGTATTTT	CASSVRRETSDTQYF
.	TRBJ1-2	.	TRBV28	TGTGCCAGCAGTTTTTGGACACTCAACTATGGCTACACCTTC	CASSFWTLNYGYTF
.	TRBJ2-6	.	TRBV9	TGTGCCAGCAGCGTAGGGCAGTCCGGGGCCAACGTCCTGACTTTC	CASSVGQSGANVLTF
.	TRBJ2-7	TRBD1	TRBV29-1	TGCAGCGTCGGCAGGGGGAGCGAGCAGTACTTC	CSVGRGSEQYF